This TCR beta chain is drawn from a study of blood T cell repertoires in COVID-19 (dated by TCRdb to between 2020 and 2021). As for the study more broadly: Collaborator samples came from the United States, Italy and Spain and covered acute and convalescent phases of COVID-19. The material from the prospective study consisted of cDNA or gDNA derived from T cells, B-cell-depleted T cells, or PBMCs. Subjects who had been exposed to COVID-19, were actively infected with it, or had recovered from it provided the deeply sampled blood TCRbeta repertoires that made up the dataset. A freely available public database, intended as a resource for researchers studying the immune response to SARS-CoV-2, is where the repertoires were released. The samples were drawn from two sources: the first 160 participants of the ongoing ImmuneRACE study, and 1,200 or so subjects contributed by 6 global collaborators. The sample metadata nearly always contained a de-identified subject ID, COVID-19 status, age in years and sex. HLA class I and class II types, where available, came from metadata supplied by the sample provider rather than from assay-based typing.

As concerns this clone: Its antigen is not yet known. The junction shows a germline mismatch at one end, possibly a read error.

Taken from cysteine to phenylalanine, the CDR3 has 15 residues. The kept DNA is CDR3 alone, 45 bases in frame from the first base. Per the germline V gene (reference sequence), SSHAT is the CDR1 and FNYEAQ is the CDR2. In the prospective study, participants were 18 to 89 years old, resided in 20 to 30 geographic areas of the United States, and were enrolled through a virtual design. To assign participants to cohorts, the prospective study relied on clinical history that participants themselves reported in a screening survey and a study questionnaire. For ImmuneRACE Cohort 3, a participant was defined as recovered based on two consecutive negative NP/OP PCR tests, clearance by a healthcare professional, or resolution of symptoms. Each participant in the prospective study had whole blood, serum and a nasopharyngeal or oropharyngeal swab collected by mobile phlebotomists. Prospective study participants could optionally give additional blood draws and questionnaires over an approximately 2-month period. Before DNA extraction, blood samples from the prospective study were shipped at room temperature or frozen.

The immunoSEQ Assay, a bias-controlled multiplex PCR, was used to amplify TCRbeta CDR3 regions from genomic DNA. The original methods were these. Nucleated cell counts per sample were estimated from amplification of reference gene primers within the assay. To quantify the absolute abundance of each unique TCRbeta CDR3 rearrangement, sequence reads were collapsed and filtered. For each sample, productive Simpson clonality was calculated by taking the square root of Simpson's diversity index across productive rearrangements. Imported from immuneACCESS, the table was reduced by TCRdb to in-frame sequences with V and J called. These copies leave out some clones; in studies compared against another copy, an unresolved V gene accounts for under half, and the cause of the remainder is not known. The V and J calls and clone size were taken over from that table, and D and trimming were inferred from the DNA. Here the sample has 300,000 to 350,000 clones; 80% to 90% occur a single time. Over 2% of the sample is in the top ten clones.

Paper-wide results and their limitations: Clinical and demographic metadata were provided uncurated, with the amount varying by source and participant.

The specimen was PBMCs or T cells enriched from blood (not recorded which). This receptor was taken from a man younger than 40 who had recovered from COVID-19. Recombination connected TRBV7-7 to TRBJ2-1; 9 junctional bases match TRBD2. The CDR3 loop reads CASSLGSSGASEQFF. The bases read TGTGCTAGCAGCTTAGGTTCTAGCGGGGCTAGTGAGCAGTTCTTC.